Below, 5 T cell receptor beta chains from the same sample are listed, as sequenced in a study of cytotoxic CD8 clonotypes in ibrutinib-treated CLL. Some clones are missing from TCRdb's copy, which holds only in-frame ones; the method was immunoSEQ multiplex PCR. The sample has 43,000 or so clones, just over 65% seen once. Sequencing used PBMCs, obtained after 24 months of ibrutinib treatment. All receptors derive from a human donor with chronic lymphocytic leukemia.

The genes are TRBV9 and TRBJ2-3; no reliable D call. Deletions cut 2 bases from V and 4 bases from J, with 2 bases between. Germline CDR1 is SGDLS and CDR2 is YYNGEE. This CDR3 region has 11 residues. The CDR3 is CASSVADTQYF. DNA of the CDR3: TGTGCCAGCAGCGTTGCAGATACGCAGTATTTT.

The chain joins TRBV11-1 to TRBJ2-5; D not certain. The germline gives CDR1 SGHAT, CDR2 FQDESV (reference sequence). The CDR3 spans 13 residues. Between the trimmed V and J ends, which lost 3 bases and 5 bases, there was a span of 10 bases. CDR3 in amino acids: CASSFSLWETQYF. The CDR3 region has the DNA TGTGCCAGCAGCTTTTCGCTGTGGGAGACCCAGTACTTC.

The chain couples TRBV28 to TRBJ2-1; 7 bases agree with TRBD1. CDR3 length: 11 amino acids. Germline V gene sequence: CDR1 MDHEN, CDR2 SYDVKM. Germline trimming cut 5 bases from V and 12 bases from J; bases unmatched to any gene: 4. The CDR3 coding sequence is TGTGCCAGCAGTCCTAGACAGGGGCAGTTCTTC. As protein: CASSPRQGQFF.

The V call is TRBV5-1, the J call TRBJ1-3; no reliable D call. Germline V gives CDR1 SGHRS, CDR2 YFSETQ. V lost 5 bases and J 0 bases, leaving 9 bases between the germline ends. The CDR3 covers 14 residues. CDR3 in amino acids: CASSSDNSGNTIYF. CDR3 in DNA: TGCGCCAGCAGTTCTGACAACTCTGGAAACACCATATATTTT. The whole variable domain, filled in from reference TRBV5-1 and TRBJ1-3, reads KAGVTQTPRYLIKTRGQQVTLSCSPISGHRSVSWYQQTPGQGLQFLFEYFSETQRNKGNFPGRFSGRQFSNSRSEMNVSTLELGDSALYLCASSSDNSGNTIYFGEGSWLTVV.

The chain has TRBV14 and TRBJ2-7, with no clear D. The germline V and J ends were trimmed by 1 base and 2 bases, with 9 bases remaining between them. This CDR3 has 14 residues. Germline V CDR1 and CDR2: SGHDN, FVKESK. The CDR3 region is CASSQVVGTYEQYF. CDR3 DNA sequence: TGTGCCAGCAGCCAAGTCGTGGGGACCTACGAGCAGTACTTC.